The 27 T cell receptor beta chains presented below share a single source sample, sequenced in a study of T cell repertoires in cytomegalovirus infection. The antigens these receptors bind are not known. TCRdb independently ran MiXCR on the reads; one entry per CDR3 protein. This sample carries 45,000 to 65,000 distinct CDR3 sequences, about 19% of them seen once, and the ten largest clones take around three quarters. The sequencing used CD8+ T cells from cultured PBMCs, collected from culture after CMV antigen stimulation. Receptor source: a human donor in good health (CMV status not recorded). Some clones in this sample may be carry-over from other donors' samples.

This sequence joins TRBV12-3 or TRBV12-4 and TRBJ2-1; 9 bases match TRBD1. There are 16 residues in the CDR3. The J segment lost 4 bases and the V segment lost 2 bases, leaving 6 bases of the junction unmatched. For the CDR3, the DNA is TGTGCCAGCAGTTTAATGGGGGGGACAGGGTACAATGAGCAGTTCTTC. It yields the protein CASSLMGGTGYNEQFF.

The rearrangement joins TRBV7-9 to TRBJ2-2; 9 nucleotides line up with TRBD1. This CDR3 spans 17 amino acids. V gave up 5 bases and J gave up 1 base; unmatched junction bases: 8. In germline, CDR1 is SEHNR, CDR2 FQNEAQ (reference sequence). CDR3 residues: CASSARVGQGNTGELFF. CDR3 nucleotide sequence: TGTGCCAGCAGCGCCAGGGTGGGACAGGGGAACACCGGGGAGCTGTTTTTT.

The chain employs TRBV19 and TRBJ1-1; D unresolved. Deletions cut 3 bases from V and 0 bases from J, with 11 bases between. Per the germline V gene, CDR1 is LNHDA and CDR2 is SQIVND (reference sequence). CDR3 length: 15 amino acids. The CDR3 DNA reads as TGTGCCAGTAGTATTACGCGGCGGTTGAACACTGAAGCTTTCTTT. It specifies CASSITRRLNTEAFF.

This chain links TRBV6-6 with TRBJ2-5; D ambiguous. This CDR3 is 10 amino acids long. The ends were cut back, 7 bases at V and 9 bases at J, with 9 bases in the middle. Germline CDR1 MNHNY, CDR2 SVGAGI (reference sequence). CDR3 DNA sequence: TGTGCCAGCACCGACGGGTCCCAGTACTTC. This encodes CASTDGSQYF.

The gene calls are TRBV29-1 and TRBJ1-3; D remains ambiguous. The V end was cut by 5 bases, the J end by 6 bases, with 11 bases between. Looked up from germline, CDR1 is SQVTM and CDR2 is ANQGSEA. The CDR3 totals 12 residues. The CDR3: CSVWAVENTIYF. The CDR3 coding sequence is TGCAGCGTTTGGGCAGTTGAAAACACCATATATTTT. Combining the CDR3 with reference TRBV29-1 and TRBJ1-3 gives the whole variable domain SAVISQKPSRDICQRGTSLTIQCQVDSQVTMMFWYRQQPGQSLTLIATANQGSEATYESGFVIDKFPISRPNLTFSTLTVSNMSPEDSSIYLCSVWAVENTIYFGEGSWLTVV.

A few counts support this clonotype. The V and J genes are TRBV11-2 and TRBJ1-1; no reliable D call. V was shortened by 2 bases and J by 4 bases, with 14 bases between the two germline ends. The CDR3 is 15 amino acids. Germline CDR1 is SGHAT and CDR2 is FQNNGV. The CDR3 sequence: CASSLLVRAGTEAFF. The DNA for the CDR3 is TGTGCCAGCAGCTTACTAGTACGGGCGGGCACTGAAGCTTTCTTT. Filled out from reference TRBV11-2 and TRBJ1-1, the complete variable domain reads EAGVAQSPRYKIIEKRQSVAFWCNPISGHATLYWYQQILGQGPKLLIQFQNNGVVDDSQLPKDRFSAERLKGVDSTLKIQPAKLEDSAVYLCASSLLVRAGTEAFFGQGTRLTVV.

This clonotype has just a few counts. The chain joins TRBV4-3 to TRBJ2-3; 10 bases are shared with TRBD1. The germline V gene encodes CDR1 LGHNA and CDR2 YSLEER. The CDR3 consists of 16 residues. V dropped 1 base and J dropped 1; count of bases not matched to a gene: 2. The CDR3 nucleotides read TGCGCCAGCAGCCAAGGACAGGGGGCTGGCACAGATACGCAGTATTTT. As protein: CASSQGQGAGTDTQYF.

The genes are TRBV7-8 and TRBJ2-7; 8 bases fit TRBD1. Germline values: CDR1 SGHVS, CDR2 FQNEAQ. The J segment lost 4 bases and the V segment lost 4 bases, leaving 12 bases of the junction unmatched. The CDR3 has 16 residues. CDR3 coding DNA: TGTGCCAGCAGCTCCCCCGGACAGGGCAAGAATTACGAGCAGTACTTC. It encodes CASSSPGQGKNYEQYF. The whole variable domain, remainder taken from reference TRBV7-8 and TRBJ2-7, is GAGVSQSPRYKVAKRGQDVALRCDPISGHVSLFWYQQALGQGPEFLTYFQNEAQLDKSGLPSDRFFAERPEGSVSTLKIQRTQQEDSAVYLCASSSPGQGKNYEQYFGPGTRLTVT.

This clonotype was picked up a small number of times. The chain carries TRBV12-3 or TRBV12-4 and TRBJ2-7; D is uncertain. The CDR3 totals 13 residues. Trimming cost V 5 bases and J 1 base, with 9 bases left between them. CDR3: CASSVTASYEQYF. The CDR3 DNA is TGTGCCAGCAGTGTCACGGCGTCCTACGAGCAGTACTTC.

The gene calls are TRBV7-2 and TRBJ1-1; 8 nucleotides match TRBD1. Germline-derived CDR1 and CDR2 are SGHTA and FQGNSA. The CDR3 covers 16 residues. The V segment lost 2 bases and the J segment 0 bases; nucleotides outside the gene matches: 5. CDR3 bases: TGTGCCAGCAGCTTACGGACAGGGATCATGAACACTGAAGCTTTCTTT. This translates into CASSLRTGIMNTEAFF.

Only a few counts were recorded for this clonotype. The V and J genes are TRBV7-8 and TRBJ1-1; 7 nucleotides align to TRBD1. The ends lost 5 bases at V and 0 bases at J; junction bases unmatched: 6. The CDR3 contains 15 residues. Germline-derived CDR1 and CDR2 are SGHVS and FQNEAQ. This CDR3 reads CASSQWTGMNTEAFF. Written as DNA, the CDR3 is TGTGCCAGCAGCCAATGGACAGGAATGAACACTGAAGCTTTCTTT. The variable domain in full, with the rest retrieved from reference TRBV7-8 and TRBJ1-1, is GAGVSQSPRYKVAKRGQDVALRCDPISGHVSLFWYQQALGQGPEFLTYFQNEAQLDKSGLPSDRFFAERPEGSVSTLKIQRTQQEDSAVYLCASSQWTGMNTEAFFGQGTRLTVV.

This clonotype was detected only a few times. The chain couples TRBV7-6 to TRBJ2-3; the D call may be TRBD1 or TRBD2 (6 bases each). The germline gives CDR1 SGHVS, CDR2 FNYEAQ. The CDR3 consists of 16 residues. V was shortened by 0 bases and J by 3 bases, with 13 bases between the two germline ends. The chain's CDR3 is CASSLADGGETDTQYF. Written as DNA, the CDR3 is TGTGCCAGCAGCTTAGCGGACGGGGGCGAAACAGATACGCAGTATTTT.

V is TRBV19 and J is TRBJ1-4; tentative D call: TRBD1 (6 bases). Trimming took 4 bases from V and 8 from J, leaving 17 bases between them. Germline lookup yields CDR1 LNHDA and CDR2 SQIVND (reference sequence). The CDR3 loop spans 15 amino acids. The CDR3 nucleotides read TGTGCCAGTAGTAAACTAACAGGGATGGGCGAAAAACTGTTTTTT. Translation: CASSKLTGMGEKLFF. Filled out from reference TRBV19 and TRBJ1-4, the complete variable domain reads DGGITQSPKYLFRKEGQNVTLSCEQNLNHDAMYWYRQDPGQGLRLIYYSQIVNDFQKGDIAEGYSVSREKKESFPLTVTSAQKNPTAFYLCASSKLTGMGEKLFFGSGTQLSVL.

The V gene is TRBV7-9, the J gene TRBJ2-7, with D maybe TRBD2 (5 bases). Germline loops: CDR1 SEHNR, CDR2 FQNEAQ (reference sequence). This CDR3 has 15 amino acids. The germline V and J ends were trimmed by 1 base and 2 bases, with 12 bases remaining between them. The CDR3: CASSLEAGGAYEQYF. CDR3 coding DNA: TGTGCCAGCAGCTTAGAGGCAGGAGGCGCCTACGAGCAGTACTTC.

This clonotype has a handful of counts. The chain uses TRBV20-1 and TRBJ2-7; D is undetermined. Germline CDR1 and CDR2: DFQATT and SNEGSKA (reference sequence). The CDR3 has 14 amino acids. Trimming took off 5 bases at V and 5 bases at J, with 19 bases between the two ends. For the CDR3, the DNA is TGCAGTGCTGTCTACACCGAGACGGGCCACGAGCAGTACTTC. It encodes CSAVYTETGHEQYF.

The genes are TRBV4-3 and TRBJ2-6, with 7 bases matching TRBD1. The junction had 7 bases not matched to a gene; V was cut back by 1 base and J by 4 bases. The CDR3 consists of 17 residues. Germline V gene data show CDR1 as LGHNA and CDR2 as YSLEER. CDR3 sequence (DNA): TGCGCCAGCAGCCAAGGCCCGACAGGGCCCGGGGCCAACGTCCTGACTTTC. Translated, it gives CASSQGPTGPGANVLTF.

This clonotype turned up a few times. J is TRBJ2-5 and V is TRBV27, with a possible D match to TRBD2 (5 bases). The V gene lost 2 bases and the J gene lost 4 bases, with 23 bases spanning the gap. The CDR3 extends over 18 amino acids. The germline gives CDR1 MNHEY, CDR2 SMNVEV (reference sequence). The CDR3 sequence is CASSLLRSTPGRGETQYF. In nucleotides, the CDR3 is TGTGCCAGCAGTTTACTCCGCTCGACACCAGGTCGGGGAGAGACCCAGTACTTC.

This clonotype was observed a few times. The genes are TRBV7-8 and TRBJ1-1; a weak D match, TRBD1 (6 bases). Germline CDR1 reads SGHVS; CDR2 reads FQNEAQ. The CDR3 length is 15 residues. Trimming took off 1 base at V and 0 bases at J, with 9 bases between the two ends. The CDR3 bases are TGTGCCAGCAGCTTAGGGACAGCTATGAACACTGAAGCTTTCTTT. Amino acids: CASSLGTAMNTEAFF.

V usage is TRBV7-6 and J usage is TRBJ2-5, with D possibly being TRBD1 (5 bases). The CDR3 is 16 residues long. V was clipped by 4 bases and J by 1 base, with 16 bases between them. Germline V gene sequence: CDR1 SGHVS, CDR2 FNYEAQ. The DNA for the CDR3 is TGTGCCAGCAGCTCGAGTACCAGGGAACCCCAAGAGACCCAGTACTTC. Protein: CASSSSTREPQETQYF.

V is TRBV6-2 or TRBV6-3 and J is TRBJ2-2; either TRBD1 or TRBD2 may fit D (5 bases each). The V end was cut by 2 bases, the J end by 5 bases, with 18 bases between. This CDR3 has 17 amino acids. Germline CDR1 is MNHEY and CDR2 is SVGEGT. In nucleotides, the CDR3 is TGTGCCAGCAGTTACCGCCCCCCGGGGCGAAAGACCGGGGAGCTGTTTTTT. Its protein product is CASSYRPPGRKTGELFF.

The gene calls are TRBV7-2 and TRBJ2-4; perhaps TRBD2 as D (5 bases). CDR1 SGHTA and CDR2 FQGNSA come from the germline V gene. CDR3 length: 12 residues. V lost 8 bases to trimming and J lost 0 bases, with 5 bases between them. Written as DNA, the CDR3 is TGTGCCAGCGGACTAGCCAAAAACATTCAGTACTTC. Translating gives CASGLAKNIQYF.

This clonotype turned up a few times. The chain combines TRBV6-1 with TRBJ1-2, with 10 bases aligning to TRBD1. The germline V gene encodes CDR1 MNHNS and CDR2 SASEGT. The CDR3 has 14 residues. V lost 6 bases and J lost 5; bases outside the gene matches: 6. CDR3 coding DNA: TGTGCCAGCAGCCCCGGGACAGGGGTTTATGGCTACACCTTC. Its protein is CASSPGTGVYGYTF.

The chain has TRBV6-2 or TRBV6-3 and TRBJ2-7; D tentatively fits TRBD1 or TRBD2 (5 bases each). V lost 2 bases to trimming and J lost 2 bases, with 19 bases between them. The CDR3 is 17 amino acids. The germline CDR1 and CDR2 sequences are MNHEY and SVGEGT. CDR3 coding DNA: TGTGCCAGCAGTTACAGCAGGGAGCTGAGGCGGCCCTACGAGCAGTACTTC. Its translation is CASSYSRELRRPYEQYF.

This clonotype was seen more than once but under ten times. The V gene is TRBV12-3 or TRBV12-4, the J gene TRBJ2-5, with D maybe TRBD2 (6 bases). The CDR3 covers 14 residues. Deletions cut 1 base from V and 4 bases from J, with 10 bases between. Written as DNA, the CDR3 is TGTGCCAGCAGTTTAGGGCAGGGACTAGAGACCCAGTACTTC. Amino acids: CASSLGQGLETQYF.

This clonotype was detected a few times. The rearrangement links TRBV30 to TRBJ1-1, with a possible D match to TRBD1 (5 bases). CDR1 is GTSNPN and CDR2 is SVGIG in the germline V gene (reference sequence). Trimming pared 1 base from V and 6 bases from J, leaving 6 bases between. The CDR3 covers 11 residues. The CDR3 region has the DNA TGTGCCTGGAGTGAGGGACCTGAAGCTTTCTTT. The encoded protein is CAWSEGPEAFF. The full variable domain, its missing parts supplied by reference TRBV30 and TRBJ1-1, is SQTIHQWPATLVQPVGSPLSLECTVEGTSNPNLYWYRQAAGRGLQLLFYSVGIGQISSEVPQNLSASRPQDRQFILSSKKLLLSDSGFYLCAWSEGPEAFFGQGTRLTVV.

The chain joins TRBV4-1 to TRBJ2-7; maybe TRBD1 (5 bases). Trimming pared 1 base from V and 2 bases from J, leaving 15 bases between. The CDR3 totals 16 residues. The germline CDR1 and CDR2 sequences are MGHRA and YSYEKL. The CDR3 sequence is CASSQVVGQGAYEQYF. The DNA for the CDR3 is TGCGCCAGCAGCCAAGTCGTGGGGCAGGGCGCCTACGAGCAGTACTTC.

The chain links TRBV4-1 to TRBJ1-4; D uncertain. Germline-derived CDR1 and CDR2 are MGHRA and YSYEKL. The germline V and J ends were trimmed by 5 bases and 2 bases, with 15 bases remaining between them. The CDR3 loop spans 16 amino acids. CDR3: CASSNRHQPTNEKLFF. The DNA of the CDR3 is TGCGCCAGCAGCAATCGACACCAGCCTACTAATGAAAAACTGTTTTTT.